The TCR beta chain under discussion was sequenced for a study of T-cell memory formation after mild COVID-19. As for the study in general: TCR clusters were mostly donor specific. Study-level results: Balance between CD4 and CD8 was seen in clones contracting day 15 to 85, and a CD4+ lean was seen in later expanders. There were some responding clones in pre-infection memory, which suggested that cross-reactive memory had joined.

This clonotype appeared a few times. Its antigen remains unidentified. One entry per CDR3 protein, called by TCRdb with MiXCR from the 5' RACE reads. Of about 260,000 distinct CDR3 sequences detected, over 7% appear once; the ten largest clones hold roughly 22%. The CDR3 contains 15 residues. CDR1 and CDR2 from the germline V gene are SNHLY and FYNNEI. V lost 5 bases and J lost 6; bases outside the gene matches: 11. The specimen was PBMCs or a T cell subset sorted from them (not recorded which). V usage is TRBV2 and J usage is TRBJ2-7; 9 bases align to TRBD2. This receptor was identified in a man between 18 and 29 years old who had mild COVID-19 (a few samples of this study predate the infection). Cell type and time point are not known. The CDR3 bases are TGTGCCAGCAGTCCCCTGGTGCGGGGGGGTCCCGAGCAGTACTTC. Residues: CASSPLVRGGPEQYF.